These 17 T cell receptor beta chains originate from one sample sequenced in a study of T cells after yellow fever vaccination. TCRdb processed the 5' RACE reads anew with MiXCR; each CDR3 protein has one entry. Of 450,000 to 550,000 distinct CDR3 sequences in the sample, 21% were seen once. The sample in question was PBMCs, obtained less than 25 days after the first yellow fever vaccination. These receptors were obtained from a man aged 18 to 35 who received the YFV17D yellow fever vaccine.

CDR3 nucleotides: TGCAGTGCTACCAGGGCTAGCGTTAGGAATGAGCAGTTCTTC. It is translated as CSATRASVRNEQFF. V is TRBV20-1 and J is TRBJ2-1; TRBD2 might be the D (6 bases). The length of the CDR3 is 14 residues. V was trimmed by 4 bases and J by 7 bases, leaving 17 bases between them. Germline CDR1 is DFQATT and CDR2 is SNEGSKA (reference sequence).

The gene calls are TRBV6-2 or TRBV6-3 and TRBJ1-2; D not resolved. CDR1 and CDR2 (germline): MNHEY, SVGEGT. The ends were cut back, 4 bases at V and 7 bases at J, with 10 bases in the middle. The CDR3 length is 12 residues. CDR3 nucleotide sequence: TGTGCCAGCAGTTCCGCCCTCAGTGGCTACACCTTC. Translation: CASSSALSGYTF.

V usage is TRBV6-1 and J usage is TRBJ2-7; the D gene could be TRBD1 or TRBD2 (5 bases each). This CDR3 spans 14 amino acids. Germline V gene lookup returns CDR1 MNHNS and CDR2 SASEGT. The V gene lost 6 bases and the J gene lost 3 bases, with 15 bases spanning the gap. The CDR3 DNA follows: TGTGCCAGCAGAGTCAACCGGGACCTCTACGAGCAGTACTTC. It specifies CASRVNRDLYEQYF.

The CDR3 sequence is CASSRSGTGNGEQYF. The CDR3 DNA reads as TGCGCCAGCAGCAGATCCGGGACAGGGAATGGCGAGCAGTACTTC. The rearrangement uses TRBV5-1 and TRBJ2-7; TRBD1 aligns across 9 bases. J gave up 6 bases and V 4 bases, and 11 bases lay outside the gene matches. The CDR3 runs 15 residues. Per the germline V gene, CDR1 is SGHRS and CDR2 is YFSETQ.

In this sample, this clonotype turned up a few times. The chain joins TRBV5-4 to TRBJ1-1, with no clear D. The germline V and J ends were trimmed by 0 bases and 1 base, with 7 bases remaining between them. The germline V gene encodes CDR1 SGHNT and CDR2 YYREEE (reference sequence). The length of the CDR3 is 14 residues. CDR3 nucleotide sequence: TGTGCCAGCAGCTTGGAACGGGCGAACACTGAAGCTTTCTTT. It yields the protein CASSLERANTEAFF. The full variable domain, with the rest looked up from reference TRBV5-4 and TRBJ1-1, is ETGVTQSPTHLIKTRGQQVTLRCSSQSGHNTVSWYQQALGQGPQFIFQYYREEENGRGNFPPRFSGLQFPNYSSELNVNALELDDSALYLCASSLERANTEAFFGQGTRLTVV.

This clonotype was seen a few times. The rearrangement links TRBV28 to TRBJ1-1; tentatively, D is TRBD1 (5 bases). The CDR3 is 15 amino acids. CDR1 is MDHEN, CDR2 SYDVKM, per germline. The V end was cut by 5 bases, the J end by 3 bases, with 16 bases between. CDR3 bases: TGTGCCAGCAGTCCACCCCCACAGGATGACACTGAAGCTTTCTTT. Its protein is CASSPPPQDDTEAFF.

This clonotype was counted between two and nine times. V and J are TRBV10-3 and TRBJ2-7; 9 bases align to TRBD2. The CDR3 covers 16 residues. In germline, CDR1 is ENHRY, CDR2 SYGVKD. V lost 3 bases to trimming and J lost 1 base; unmatched junction nucleotides: 7. The CDR3 nucleotides are TGTGCCATCAGTGACCCACCTAGCGGGGCTTCCTACGAGCAGTACGTC. Translated, it gives CAISDPPSGASYEQYV.

The table lists this clonotype with a few counts. This chain joins TRBV10-1 and TRBJ2-7; the D gene is possibly TRBD1 (5 bases). The CDR3 has 14 residues. Trimming took off 0 bases at V and 3 bases at J, with 9 bases between the two ends. In germline, CDR1 is WNHNN, CDR2 SYGVQD (reference sequence). CDR3 residues: CASSESQGIYEQYF. CDR3 nucleotide sequence: TGCGCCAGCAGTGAGTCGCAGGGTATCTACGAGCAGTACTTC.

This clonotype was seen only a few times. The rearrangement joins TRBV24-1 to TRBJ2-5, with no clear D. The CDR3 is made up of 15 amino acids. Germline V gene lookup returns CDR1 KGHDR and CDR2 SFDVKD. Between the trimmed V and J ends, which lost 1 base and 3 bases, there was a span of 11 bases. The CDR3, as DNA: TGTGCCACCAGTGATTTCATGGGTAGGAAAGAGACCCAGTACTTC. Translated: CATSDFMGRKETQYF.

As regards this clonotype: An end of the junction differs from the germline gene, which may be a read error. The V and J genes are TRBV9 and TRBJ2-1; D is undetermined. This CDR3 is built from 12 residues. Germline lookup yields CDR1 SGDLS and CDR2 YYNGEE. Here the CDR3 reads CASSVGYSEQFF. In DNA, the CDR3 is TGTGCCAGCAGCGTAGGCTACAGTGAGCAGTTCTTC.

This chain uses TRBV20-1 with TRBJ2-1; D call uncertain. CDR1 is DFQATT, CDR2 SNEGSKA, per germline (reference sequence). V gave up 5 bases and J gave up 0 bases, with 11 bases separating them. This CDR3 is 14 amino acids long. This chain's CDR3 is CSAEGRSSYNEQFF. In nucleotides, the CDR3 is TGCAGTGCTGAAGGCCGTAGCTCCTACAATGAGCAGTTCTTC.

This chain connects TRBV6-5 to TRBJ1-6; TRBD1 might be the D (6 bases). V lost 2 bases and J 6 bases, leaving 8 bases between the germline ends. The CDR3 runs to 14 residues. Per the germline V gene, CDR1 is MNHEY and CDR2 is SVGAGI. The DNA for the CDR3 is TGTGCCAGCAGTTACGAGGGGGGTAATTCACCCCTCCACTTT. Translating gives CASSYEGGNSPLHF.

This clonotype was counted only a few times. This chain links TRBV12-3 or TRBV12-4 with TRBJ2-3; D is ambiguous. Trimming left V 5 bases short and J 0 bases short, with 9 bases between. The CDR3 extends over 14 amino acids. This CDR3 is CASSRSTSTDTQYF. CDR3 DNA: TGTGCCAGCAGTCGCAGTACTAGCACAGATACGCAGTATTTT.

The V gene is TRBV12-3 or TRBV12-4, the J gene TRBJ2-5; TRBD2 aligns across 11 bases. V was pared by 2 bases and J by 6 bases, with 5 bases of the junction left unmatched. This CDR3 region has 15 residues. The CDR3 reads CASSLFLAGGQTQYF. The CDR3 DNA is TGTGCCAGCAGTTTATTCCTAGCGGGGGGTCAGACCCAGTACTTC.

The CDR3 nucleotides are TGTGCCAGCCATGGGGGGGGCTCTTCCTACAATGAGCAGTTCTTC. This sequence encodes CASHGGGSSYNEQFF. The chain combines TRBV27 with TRBJ2-1, with D maybe TRBD2 (7 bases). Germline-derived CDR1 and CDR2 are MNHEY and SMNVEV (reference sequence). The germline V and J ends were trimmed by 8 bases and 1 base, with 15 bases remaining between them. The CDR3 covers 15 residues.

In this sample, this clonotype turned up a few times. The genes are TRBV28 and TRBJ2-7, with D perhaps TRBD2 (5 bases). Trimming left V 5 bases short and J 3 bases short, with 20 bases between. The CDR3 is made up of 16 amino acids. Germline CDR1 is MDHEN and CDR2 is SYDVKM. The CDR3, as DNA: TGTGCCAGCAGTAGCGGCGATCAACTGACTGTCTACGAGCAGTACGTC. It encodes CASSSGDQLTVYEQYV.

This clonotype was counted ten times or more. The rearrangement joins TRBV10-3 to TRBJ1-1; TRBD1 might be the D (5 bases). Germline V gene sequence: CDR1 ENHRY, CDR2 SYGVKD. This CDR3 has 14 residues. With 4 bases removed from V and 5 bases from J, the gap between germline ends came to 14 bases. This CDR3 is CAISARGLFTEAFF. The CDR3 DNA follows: TGTGCCATCAGTGCCCGGGGCTTATTTACTGAAGCTTTCTTT.